This T cell receptor beta chain was recovered during a study of T cell responses to AZD1222 COVID-19 vaccine. Method: immunoSEQ multiplex PCR; TCRdb's copy keeps in-frame clones and lacks some. This sample's table has around 150,000 clones. The CDR3 runs to 14 residues. J was trimmed by 0 bases and V by 6 bases; bases with no gene match: 2. CDR1 is LNHNV and CDR2 is YYDKDF in the germline V gene (reference sequence). Turning to this clone: The target antigen is unknown.

Whole-study results and caveats: White British ancestry dominated among donors, who included more females, and clonal diversity was possibly underestimated. Across spike, vaccine-associated CD4 TCRs were found, dominant at 160-218 and 743-854. Two doses of AZD1222 preceded a rise in Spike-specific TCR breadth and depth. Reports say nearly half of spike-specific TCRs go after unmutated variant regions.

The TCR sequence derives from an adult in good health. The source material was peripheral blood. The rearrangement links TRBV15 to TRBJ2-3, with 8 bases lining up with TRBD2. The CDR3: CATRLAGSTDTQYF. In nucleotides, the CDR3 is TGTGCCACCAGATTAGCGGGGAGCACAGATACGCAGTATTTT.